The 12 T cell receptor beta chains in this list originate from one sample, sequenced in a study of cytomegalovirus exposure and HLA in healthy donors. Use of 60 Vbeta and 13 Jbeta primers characterized the PCR. Data came from immunoSEQ multiplex PCR; TCRdb stores just in-frame clones and leaves some out. The repertoire holds about 190,000 clones, with roughly 77% as singletons. Sample: PBMCs. These receptors all stem from a woman between 25 and 40 years old in good health and CMV-seropositive.

V is TRBV6-5 and J is TRBJ1-1; no reliable D call. Germline CDR1 is MNHEY and CDR2 is SVGAGI. V was pared by 6 bases and J by 0 bases, with 5 bases between. There are 12 residues in the CDR3. DNA for the CDR3: TGTGCCAGCAGCAGGTTGAACACTGAAGCTTTCTTT. Protein: CASSRLNTEAFF.

The rearrangement joins TRBV28 to TRBJ1-5; the D gene is possibly TRBD1 (5 bases). The germline gives CDR1 MDHEN, CDR2 SYDVKM. This CDR3 is 15 amino acids long. With 2 bases removed from V and 8 bases from J, the gap between germline ends came to 16 bases. The CDR3 region is CASSLGGGGGEPQHF. The CDR3 bases are TGTGCCAGCAGTTTAGGGGGGGGAGGAGGGGAGCCCCAGCATTTT.

The chain uses TRBV5-1 and TRBJ2-2, with D unclear. Trimming stripped 0 bases from V and 1 base from J, with 10 bases between. This CDR3 spans 16 amino acids. CDR1 is SGHRS, CDR2 YFSETQ, per germline. The DNA for the CDR3 is TGCGCCAGCAGCTTGGGACTCCAACTGAACACCGGGGAGCTGTTTTTT. Translation: CASSLGLQLNTGELFF.

The genes are TRBV19 and TRBJ1-5; TRBD1 aligns across 9 bases. Germline CDR1 reads LNHDA; CDR2 reads SQIVND (reference sequence). The CDR3 has 15 amino acids. Trimming at V came to 11 bases and at J to 0 bases, leaving 8 bases not matched to a gene. CDR3 region: CAGGQGRYSNQPQHF. DNA of the CDR3: TGTGCCGGAGGACAGGGGCGGTATAGCAATCAGCCCCAGCATTTT.

This clone occurred a few times. The V gene is TRBV5-4, the J gene TRBJ2-7; D perhaps matches TRBD1 (5 bases). With 4 bases removed from V and 6 bases from J, the gap between germline ends came to 14 bases. The CDR3 is made up of 13 amino acids. Germline V gene sequence: CDR1 SGHNT, CDR2 YYREEE (reference sequence). The CDR3 bases are TGTGCCAGCAGCCTCACGGTAAGGGGCGAGCAGTACTTC. This sequence encodes CASSLTVRGEQYF.

The chain has TRBV7-7 and TRBJ1-1, with 10 bases fitting TRBD1. V shed 4 bases, J shed 3 bases, and the junction held 8 bases outside the gene matches. From germline, CDR1 is SSHAT and CDR2 FNYEAQ (reference sequence). The CDR3 runs to 16 residues. The CDR3 loop is CASSSGTGVGDTEAFF. The CDR3 bases are TGTGCCAGCAGCTCCGGGACAGGGGTTGGGGACACTGAAGCTTTCTTT.

V gene TRBV5-5 combines with J gene TRBJ2-7, with D unclear. V was clipped by 0 bases and J by 4 bases, with 8 bases between them. Germline CDR1 reads SGHKS; CDR2 reads YYEKEE (reference sequence). The CDR3 covers 13 residues. CDR3 bases: TGTGCCAGCAGCTTGGTGGCAGATTACGAGCAGTACTTC. This sequence encodes CASSLVADYEQYF. The whole variable domain, remainder taken from reference TRBV5-5 and TRBJ2-7, is DAGVTQSPTHLIKTRGQQVTLRCSPISGHKSVSWYQQVLGQGPQFIFQYYEKEERGRGNFPDRFSARQFPNYSSELNVNALLLGDSALYLCASSLVADYEQYFGPGTRLTVT.

This chain links TRBV6-5 with TRBJ2-1, with 11 nucleotides matching TRBD2. The germline V gene encodes CDR1 MNHEY and CDR2 SVGAGI. The J segment lost 9 bases and the V segment lost 6 bases, leaving 10 bases of the junction unmatched. This CDR3 has 15 residues. CDR3 DNA sequence: TGTGCCAGCAGCTCCCCCGGGACTAGCGGCATTGAGCAGTTCTTC. It translates to CASSSPGTSGIEQFF.

The chain employs TRBV28 and TRBJ1-5, with D perhaps matching TRBD1 (5 bases). V shed 6 bases and J shed 9 bases, with 21 bases lying between them. CDR1 is MDHEN, CDR2 SYDVKM, per germline. There are 15 residues in the CDR3. The CDR3 reads CASSPGTAVETPQHF. CDR3 coding DNA: TGTGCCAGCAGCCCCGGGACTGCCGTTGAGACGCCCCAGCATTTT. The full variable domain, with the rest looked up from reference TRBV28 and TRBJ1-5, is DVKVTQSSRYLVKRTGEKVFLECVQDMDHENMFWYRQDPGLGLRLIYFSYDVKMKEKGDIPEGYSVSREKKERFSLILESASTNQTSMYLCASSPGTAVETPQHFGDGTRLSIL.

Only one count was recorded for this clone. The V call is TRBV2, the J call TRBJ2-2; 8 bases fit TRBD1. CDR3 length: 15 amino acids. Germline V gene lookup returns CDR1 SNHLY and CDR2 FYNNEI. Trimming at V came to 8 bases and at J to 1 base, leaving 6 bases not matched to a gene. The CDR3 loop reads CASEPGQVNTGELFF. Written as DNA, the CDR3 is TGTGCCAGCGAACCGGGACAGGTGAACACCGGGGAGCTGTTTTTT.

The chain couples TRBV6-5 to TRBJ1-1, with 8 bases fitting TRBD1. J lost 4 bases, V lost 3 bases, and 7 bases had no gene match. The CDR3 has 15 residues. The germline gives CDR1 MNHEY, CDR2 SVGAGI. The CDR3 DNA reads as TGTGCCAGCAGTTATACAGGGGGGGCGAGCACTGAAGCTTTCTTT. It yields the protein CASSYTGGASTEAFF.

The chain uses TRBV2 and TRBJ1-5; unclear D gene. CDR1 and CDR2 (germline): SNHLY, FYNNEI. Trimming shortened V by 6 bases and J by 0 bases, and 15 bases separated the two germline ends. The CDR3 sequence is 16 residues long. In nucleotides, the CDR3 is TGTGCCAGCAGCTGGAGTCCGAGTATTAGCAATCAGCCCCAGCATTTT. It translates to CASSWSPSISNQPQHF.